One and the same sample provided the 16 T cell receptor beta chains below, sequenced in a study of CD8+CD57+ T cells in acquired aplastic anemia (dated by TCRdb to between 2018 and 2020). Sequencer: Illumina HiSeq 2000. Genomic DNA served as template for TCR beta VDJ combination and CDR3 sequence profiling. TCRdb ran its own pipeline on the public reads, namely fastp trimming at Q25 and MiXCR clone calling, and kept in-frame beta chains. A single entry per CDR3 protein holds the most common genes and DNA from its merged rows. This sample has around 160,000 distinct CDR3 sequences in its table, and less than 60% of those were observed once. In total, the top ten clones hold approximately 2.9% of the sample. Expansion of CD8+CD57+ cells had been shown by flow cytometry in the patients chosen for sequencing. Sequenced: sorted CD4+, CD8+, or CD8+CD57+ T cells (not recorded which) from PBMCs. These receptors all stem from a human donor with aplastic anemia.

In this sample, this clonotype turned up a few times. The rearrangement uses TRBV20-1 and TRBJ1-6, with a tentative D call TRBD1 (5 bases). This CDR3 spans 14 amino acids. Germline V lookup: CDR1 DFQATT, CDR2 SNEGSKA (reference sequence). The V end was cut by 0 bases, the J end by 8 bases, with 11 bases between. The CDR3 DNA is TGCAGTGCTAGAGAGGGCAGGGTGGATTCACCCCTCCACTTT. It specifies CSAREGRVDSPLHF.

This chain connects TRBV14 to TRBJ2-7, with D perhaps given as TRBD1 or TRBD2 (6 bases each). Trimming cost V 1 base and J 4 bases, with 20 bases left between them. This CDR3 region has 17 residues. From germline, CDR1 is SGHDN and CDR2 FVKESK. Here the CDR3 DNA reads TGTGCCAGCAGCCAAGCGTTTTTTTCGGGGGCTGGGTACGAGCAGTACTTC. Its translation: CASSQAFFSGAGYEQYF. Drawing the rest from reference TRBV14 and TRBJ2-7, the complete variable domain is EAGVTQFPSHSVIEKGQTVTLRCDPISGHDNLYWYRRVMGKEIKFLLHFVKESKQDESGMPNNRFLAERTGGTYSTLKVQPAELEDSGVYFCASSQAFFSGAGYEQYFGPGTRLTVT.

This chain uses TRBV9 with TRBJ2-1, with TRBD1 matching 9 bases. With V trimmed by 0 bases and J by 14 bases, 6 bases remained unmatched. The CDR3 runs 13 residues. Germline CDR1 reads SGDLS; CDR2 reads YYNGEE. CDR3 region: CASSVVGQGGKFF. CDR3 DNA sequence: TGTGCCAGCAGCGTAGTGGGACAGGGAGGAAAGTTCTTC.

This rearrangement joins TRBV28 to TRBJ1-2; maybe TRBD1 (5 bases). The V gene's germline CDR1 is MDHEN and CDR2 SYDVKM. Trimming shortened V by 5 bases and J by 7 bases, and 17 bases separated the two germline ends. The CDR3 runs to 14 residues. This chain's CDR3 is CASSPARDHFGYTF. The CDR3 DNA is TGTGCCAGCAGTCCAGCCCGGGACCATTTTGGCTACACCTTC.

The sample holds many counts of this clonotype. The rearrangement uses TRBV19 and TRBJ2-1, with 7 bases lining up with TRBD2. The junction had 8 bases not matched to a gene; V was cut back by 3 bases and J by 6 bases. Looked up from germline, CDR1 is LNHDA and CDR2 is SQIVND (reference sequence). The CDR3 covers 15 residues. The CDR3 DNA follows: TGTGCCAGTAGTATCAGCCGGGACTATAGCAATGAGCAGTTCTTC. This sequence encodes CASSISRDYSNEQFF. Supplemented by reference TRBV19 and TRBJ2-1, the full variable domain reads DGGITQSPKYLFRKEGQNVTLSCEQNLNHDAMYWYRQDPGQGLRLIYYSQIVNDFQKGDIAEGYSVSREKKESFPLTVTSAQKNPTAFYLCASSISRDYSNEQFFGPGTRLTVL.

On this clonotype: This sequence may be a read error, since a much larger clone differs from it by one base. Likely a read error: the CDR3 ends without its conserved phenylalanine or tryptophan. It is unclear where the CDR3 begins or ends on the DNA, so no DNA is shown, and the CDR3 is as TCRdb lists it. The chain employs TRBV3-1 and TRBJ2-7; TRBD2 is the table's D call, not checked against the DNA. Germline loops: CDR1 LGHDT, CDR2 YNNKEL (reference sequence). The CDR3 is 12 amino acids long, termini counted. The CDR3: CASSPGPKGPTS.

This clonotype was found many times. This sequence joins TRBV9 and TRBJ2-1, with 9 bases that match TRBD2. The germline V gene has CDR1 SGDLS and CDR2 YYNGEE. The length of the CDR3 is 16 residues. With V trimmed by 3 bases and J by 5 bases, 9 bases remained unmatched. CDR3 sequence (DNA): TGTGCCAGCAGCGCCCTGTCGGTAGCGGGAGACAATGAGCAGTTCTTC. This sequence encodes CASSALSVAGDNEQFF.

The J gene is TRBJ2-6, the V gene TRBV12-3 or TRBV12-4, with 7 bases lining up with TRBD1. CDR3 length: 16 residues. The trim removed 4 bases at V and 0 bases at J, leaving 3 bases unmatched. The CDR3 reads CASSSGTASGANVLTF. The CDR3 DNA reads as TGTGCCAGCAGTTCTGGGACAGCCTCTGGGGCCAACGTCCTGACTTTC.

This chain connects TRBV3-1 to TRBJ2-7; TRBD1 matches at 9 bases. This CDR3 has 15 residues. Trimming cost V 5 bases and J 7 bases; bases outside gene matches: 12. From germline, CDR1 is LGHDT and CDR2 YNNKEL (reference sequence). This CDR3 is CASSNTGTGTREQYF. Here the CDR3 DNA reads TGTGCCAGCAGCAATACCGGGACAGGGACCCGAGAGCAGTACTTC.

The J gene is TRBJ2-7, the V gene TRBV7-9; TRBD1 matches at 8 bases. Unmatched junction bases numbered 6, after V lost 3 bases and J lost 5 bases. This CDR3 comprises 14 residues. Germline CDR1 SEHNR, CDR2 FQNEAQ (reference sequence). CDR3: CASSFSDRVNEQYF. The CDR3, as DNA: TGTGCCAGCAGCTTTTCGGACAGGGTAAACGAGCAGTACTTC.

In this sample, this clonotype turned up many times. This chain uses TRBV7-9 with TRBJ2-7, with a possible D match to TRBD1 (6 bases). V gave up 5 bases and J gave up 0 bases, with 14 bases separating them. CDR1 SEHNR and CDR2 FQNEAQ come from the germline V gene (reference sequence). This CDR3 is built from 15 residues. The CDR3 protein is CASSPRQEISYEQYF. The CDR3 nucleotides read TGTGCCAGCAGCCCCAGACAGGAAATCTCCTACGAGCAGTACTTC.

The table lists this clonotype with many counts. The chain employs TRBV7-9 and TRBJ1-5; D possibly corresponds to TRBD1 (5 bases). The germline V and J ends were trimmed by 5 bases and 0 bases, with 14 bases remaining between them. Germline V CDR1 and CDR2: SEHNR, FQNEAQ (reference sequence). The CDR3 is made up of 16 amino acids. CDR3 coding DNA: TGTGCCAGCAGCCCCCCGGGGGGAAATAGCAATCAGCCCCAGCATTTT. This codes for CASSPPGGNSNQPQHF.

The table lists this clonotype with many counts. This chain connects TRBV20-1 to TRBJ2-5, with D maybe TRBD1 (6 bases). The germline V gene has CDR1 DFQATT and CDR2 SNEGSKA (reference sequence). CDR3 length: 12 residues. Between the trimmed V and J ends, which lost 6 bases and 5 bases, there was a span of 13 bases. As DNA, the CDR3 is TGCAGTGCCACAGGGAATCAGGAGACCCAGTACTTC. As protein: CSATGNQETQYF.

This clonotype was detected a few times. This rearrangement joins TRBV19 to TRBJ1-2; D is uncertain. The germline CDR1 and CDR2 sequences are LNHDA and SQIVND (reference sequence). V lost 0 bases and J lost 1, with 9 bases in between. The CDR3 covers 15 residues. The CDR3 reads CASSIDGRRNYGYTF. DNA of the CDR3: TGTGCCAGTAGTATAGACGGCAGACGTAACTATGGCTACACCTTC.

The V gene is TRBV19, the J gene TRBJ2-7; maybe TRBD2 (7 bases). Germline loops: CDR1 LNHDA, CDR2 SQIVND (reference sequence). Trimming cost V 6 bases and J 1 base, with 13 bases left between them. CDR3 length: 14 amino acids. Written as DNA, the CDR3 is TGTGCCAGTAGCCAGGGGCGGGAGTCCTACGAGCAGTACTTC. Encoded protein: CASSQGRESYEQYF.

This clonotype was found many times. The rearrangement uses TRBV6-1 and TRBJ1-5, with 7 bases identical to TRBD1. The length of the CDR3 is 15 residues. The V and J ends lost 2 bases and 6 bases, in that order; junction bases with no gene match: 7. The germline gives CDR1 MNHNS, CDR2 SASEGT. The CDR3 spells CASSEYRGPGQPQHF. The CDR3 DNA reads TGTGCCAGCAGTGAATACAGGGGCCCCGGTCAGCCCCAGCATTTT.